The 30 T cell receptor beta chains below were found in one sample sequenced in a study of T cell repertoires in cytomegalovirus infection. MiXCR, run by TCRdb on the reads, gives a single entry per CDR3 protein. The sample gives almost 550,000 distinct CDR3 sequences, 15% to 20% of which show up once; under 30% is in the top ten. Sequencing used CD8+ T cells from PBMCs. The receptor set was obtained from a human donor in good health (CMV status not recorded). Some clones in this sample may be carry-over from other donors' samples.

In its sample, this clonotype was seen many times. The rearrangement links TRBV7-4 to TRBJ2-3; D possibly matches TRBD1 or TRBD2 (5 bases each). CDR3 size: 16 residues. V lost 4 bases and J lost 1, with 15 bases in between. In germline, CDR1 is SGHVT, CDR2 SQSDAQ. Here the CDR3 DNA reads TGTGCCAGCAGCTCTCGGGGTGGGGACGGCACAGATACGCAGTATTTT. Translated: CASSSRGGDGTDTQYF.

About this clonotype itself: The germline gene is not matched at one end of the junction; a read error may be the cause. V is TRBV7-9 and J is TRBJ2-5, with D unclear. The germline CDR1 and CDR2 sequences are SEHNR and FQNEAQ (reference sequence). The CDR3 is 14 amino acids. The CDR3 region has the DNA TGTGTCAGCAGCCCCGCGCACCCCCAAGAGACCCAGTACTTC. It yields the protein CVSSPAHPQETQYF.

This clonotype was recorded many times. The chain employs TRBV6-5 and TRBJ2-7, with 9 bases matching TRBD2. With 6 bases clipped from V and 3 bases from J, the junction kept 9 bases outside the gene matches. CDR1 and CDR2 (germline): MNHEY, SVGAGI. The length of the CDR3 is 15 residues. CDR3 protein: CASSLFSGRGYEQYF. Here the CDR3 DNA reads TGTGCCAGCAGCTTATTTAGCGGGAGAGGCTACGAGCAGTACTTC.

This clonotype was recorded a few times. This chain uses TRBV5-1 with TRBJ1-1, with D possibly TRBD1 on 5 matching bases. This CDR3 is built from 13 residues. The germline V and J ends were trimmed by 8 bases and 4 bases, with 15 bases remaining between them. Germline CDR1 reads SGHRS; CDR2 reads YFSETQ. The chain's CDR3 is CARRGRGTTEAFF. Written as DNA, the CDR3 is TGCGCCAGGAGGGGCAGAGGGACCACTGAAGCTTTCTTT.

There are a few counts of this clonotype. J is TRBJ2-3 and V is TRBV29-1, with a possible D match to TRBD2 (5 bases). Germline CDR1 reads SQVTM; CDR2 reads ANQGSEA. Trimming took off 2 bases at V and 4 bases at J, with 13 bases between the two ends. The CDR3 has 14 residues. Written as DNA, the CDR3 is TGCAGCGTTGAATCAGGAGGCTACTCAGATACGCAGTATTTT. Translating gives CSVESGGYSDTQYF.

In its sample, this clonotype was seen many times. The genes are TRBV7-9 and TRBJ1-1; the D gene is possibly TRBD1 (6 bases). CDR3 length: 15 amino acids. CDR1 is SEHNR and CDR2 is FQNEAQ in the germline V gene (reference sequence). V lost 5 bases and J lost 1, with 14 bases in between. CDR3 loop: CASSPTGPPNTEAFF. The CDR3 DNA reads TGTGCCAGCAGCCCGACAGGTCCTCCGAACACTGAAGCTTTCTTT. Complete variable domain (other parts from reference TRBV7-9 and TRBJ1-1): DTGVSQNPRHKITKRGQNVTFRCDPISEHNRLYWYRQTLGQGPEFLTYFQNEAQLEKSRLLSDRFSAERPKGSFSTLEIQRTEQGDSAMYLCASSPTGPPNTEAFFGQGTRLTVV.

This clonotype was seen repeatedly, ten times or more. J is TRBJ2-5 and V is TRBV4-2, with TRBD2 identical over 7 bases. With V trimmed by 1 base and J by 5 bases, 10 bases remained unmatched. The CDR3 contains 16 residues. The V gene's germline CDR1 is LGHNA and CDR2 YNFKEQ. DNA of the CDR3: TGTGCCAGCAGCCAAGGTAGTAGCGGGTCAGGGGAGACCCAGTACTTC. This encodes CASSQGSSGSGETQYF.

V gene TRBV7-9 combines with J gene TRBJ1-1; D possibly corresponds to TRBD1 (6 bases). Per the germline V gene, CDR1 is SEHNR and CDR2 is FQNEAQ (reference sequence). This CDR3 is 12 amino acids long. Trimming pared 7 bases from V and 4 bases from J, leaving 10 bases between. The CDR3 DNA follows: TGTGCCAGCACAGGGACACGCACTGAAGCTTTCTTT. As protein: CASTGTRTEAFF.

The chain combines TRBV6-1 with TRBJ2-1, with D perhaps matching TRBD2 (5 bases). Trimming removed 3 bases at V and 0 bases at J, with 12 bases between. CDR3 length: 16 amino acids. CDR1 and CDR2 from the germline V gene are MNHNS and SASEGT. CDR3 loop: CASSDGFSASYNEQFF. The CDR3 DNA reads as TGTGCCAGCAGTGATGGTTTTAGCGCCTCCTACAATGAGCAGTTCTTC.

This chain connects TRBV19 to TRBJ2-3, with D maybe TRBD2 (6 bases). V shed 4 bases and J shed 3 bases, with 20 bases lying between them. The CDR3 runs 17 residues. CDR1 is LNHDA, CDR2 SQIVND, per germline (reference sequence). CDR3 sequence (DNA): TGTGCCAGTAGTACGTACGCTCGTGGCGGGGATACAGATACGCAGTATTTT. This translates into CASSTYARGGDTDTQYF.

Worth noting for this clonotype: This CDR3 is missing its conserved last phenylalanine or tryptophan, likely due to a read error. The gene calls are TRBV2 and TRBJ2-1, with D tentatively TRBD1 (6 bases). The germline V gene has CDR1 SNHLY and CDR2 FYNNEI. Trimming stripped 3 bases from V and 7 bases from J, with 19 bases between. The CDR3 loop spans 16 amino acids. The CDR3 nucleotides are TGTGCCAGCAGTGACAGGGGCTCGGCGCTATGGAATGAGCAGTTCTTA. Translation: CASSDRGSALWNEQFL.

This clonotype was picked up a small number of times. The chain is built from TRBV7-9 and TRBJ1-6; 8 nucleotides agree with TRBD1. V lost 2 bases to trimming and J lost 4 bases; unmatched junction nucleotides: 4. Germline CDR1 SEHNR, CDR2 FQNEAQ (reference sequence). The CDR3 contains 16 residues. CDR3 sequence: CASSLQGASYNSPLHF. For the CDR3, the DNA is TGTGCCAGCAGCTTACAGGGGGCCAGTTATAATTCACCCCTCCACTTT.

This clonotype was seen at least ten times. V gene TRBV6-1 combines with J gene TRBJ2-5; 12 bases map to TRBD1. With V trimmed by 5 bases and J by 10 bases, 11 bases remained unmatched. Germline V gene sequence: CDR1 MNHNS, CDR2 SASEGT. There are 15 residues in the CDR3. The DNA of the CDR3 is TGTGCCAGCAGTACCCGGGACAGGGGGCTGGAGGGCCAGTACTTC. As protein: CASSTRDRGLEGQYF.

This clonotype was counted ten times or more. The CDR3 loop reads CASSPRADSYNEQFF. The CDR3 coding sequence is TGTGCCAGCAGCCCCCGAGCGGACAGTTACAATGAGCAGTTCTTC. V and J are TRBV7-2 and TRBJ2-1; D might be TRBD1 (6 bases). The germline CDR1 and CDR2 sequences are SGHTA and FQGNSA. This CDR3 has 15 amino acids. V was clipped by 5 bases and J by 4 bases, with 15 bases between them. Full variable domain (remainder filled in from reference TRBV7-2 and TRBJ2-1): GAGVSQSPSNKVTEKGKDVELRCDPISGHTALYWYRQSLGQGLEFLIYFQGNSAPDKSGLPSDRFSAERTGGSVSTLTIQRTQQEDSAVYLCASSPRADSYNEQFFGPGTRLTVL.

The chain uses TRBV6-5 and TRBJ1-2; no clear D gene. The CDR3 spans 17 residues. The germline V gene has CDR1 MNHEY and CDR2 SVGAGI. V was cut by 2 bases and J by 0 bases, with 16 bases left in between. CDR3 in amino acids: CASSYRDKYSPNYGYTF. The DNA of the CDR3 is TGTGCCAGCAGTTACCGCGACAAGTATTCTCCTAACTATGGCTACACCTTC.

This clonotype was seen a few times. The chain links TRBV5-1 to TRBJ1-4; D not certain. This CDR3 has 18 amino acids. Germline V gene data show CDR1 as SGHRS and CDR2 as YFSETQ. Deletions cut 1 base from V and 0 bases from J, with 16 bases between. CDR3 sequence: CASSLSTASTTTNEKLFF. The CDR3 DNA is TGCGCCAGCAGCTTGTCGACCGCCAGCACGACAACTAATGAAAAACTGTTTTTT.

This clonotype has at least ten counts. The chain joins TRBV7-6 to TRBJ2-1, with TRBD2 as a possible D gene (7 bases). CDR1 and CDR2 (germline): SGHVS, FNYEAQ. The CDR3 totals 15 residues. V lost 7 bases, J lost 7 bases, and 20 bases lay in between. CDR3 sequence reads: CASTPARGGWNEQFF. The CDR3 DNA reads as TGTGCCAGCACCCCGGCCAGGGGAGGGTGGAATGAGCAGTTCTTC.

This clonotype appeared a few times. V gene TRBV15 combines with J gene TRBJ2-1; 9 nucleotides agree with TRBD1. The germline V gene has CDR1 LNHNV and CDR2 YYDKDF (reference sequence). V shed 5 bases, J shed 0 bases, and the junction held 5 bases outside the gene matches. The CDR3 is 16 residues long. The CDR3 DNA sequence: TGTGCCACCAGCTCGGGGGGACAGGGCTCCTACAATGAGCAGTTCTTC. Its translation: CATSSGGQGSYNEQFF.

Turning to this clonotype: As the CDR3 is not closed by the conserved phenylalanine or tryptophan, this likely results from a read error. The rearrangement links TRBV4-2 to TRBJ2-3; D might be TRBD1 (6 bases). This CDR3 is built from 17 residues. The V and J ends lost 4 bases and 2 bases respectively, with 19 bases between them. CDR1 is LGHNA, CDR2 YNFKEQ, per germline. DNA for the CDR3: TGTGCCAGCAGCCCAAGCCCTCAGGGGAGCTTCACAGATACGCAGTATTAT. Translated, it gives CASSPSPQGSFTDTQYY.

The table lists this clonotype with a few counts. This rearrangement joins TRBV9 to TRBJ1-4; weak D call: TRBD1 (6 bases). The CDR3 is 15 residues long. The germline gives CDR1 SGDLS, CDR2 YYNGEE. Trimming removed 0 bases at V and 5 bases at J, with 11 bases between. The CDR3 region is CASSVEGGRNEKLFF. CDR3 DNA sequence: TGTGCCAGCAGCGTAGAGGGGGGGCGGAATGAAAAACTGTTTTTT.

The sample holds many counts of this clonotype. The V and J genes are TRBV6-1 and TRBJ1-3; no reliable D call. CDR1 and CDR2 from the germline V gene are MNHNS and SASEGT. The CDR3 covers 13 residues. Trimming stripped 0 bases from V and 8 bases from J, with 8 bases between. The CDR3 DNA reads as TGTGCCAGCAGTGAAGCGCGACATCACACCATATATTTT. This sequence encodes CASSEARHHTIYF.

This clonotype was recorded many times. The rearrangement uses TRBV15 and TRBJ2-3; TRBD1 aligns across 9 bases. V lost 5 bases, J lost 4 bases, and 16 bases stayed unmatched. This CDR3 spans 18 amino acids. Germline lookup yields CDR1 LNHNV and CDR2 YYDKDF (reference sequence). The CDR3: CATSGYPSGQGTADTQYF. CDR3 in DNA: TGTGCCACCAGCGGCTACCCGTCTGGACAGGGGACGGCAGATACGCAGTATTTT.

With regard to this clonotype: The junction does not match germline at one end; this may be a read error. V usage is TRBV27 and J usage is TRBJ2-7; 10 bases agree with TRBD2. The CDR3 has 20 residues. Germline V gene lookup returns CDR1 MNHEY and CDR2 SMNVEV (reference sequence). CDR3 in amino acids: CASSSASRASGSPLFYELYF. The DNA of the CDR3 is TGTGCCAGCAGTTCGGCTTCGAGGGCTAGCGGGAGCCCTTTATTTTACGAGCTGTACTTC.

This clonotype was counted only a few times. The CDR3 sequence: CASSSDRGRNTGELFF. CDR3 coding DNA: TGTGCCAGCAGCTCAGACAGGGGGCGAAACACCGGGGAGCTGTTTTTT. The chain carries TRBV11-1 and TRBJ2-2, with 10 bases that match TRBD1. CDR3 length: 16 residues. Germline loops: CDR1 SGHAT, CDR2 FQDESV (reference sequence). With 4 bases clipped from V and 2 bases from J, the junction kept 4 bases outside the gene matches.

This clonotype was detected only a few times. The chain is built from TRBV27 and TRBJ1-2; D is unresolved. Germline CDR1 reads MNHEY; CDR2 reads SMNVEV (reference sequence). The CDR3 loop spans 16 amino acids. V lost 2 bases to trimming and J lost 1 base, with 14 bases between them. CDR3 residues: CASSLSSFDNNYGYTF. The CDR3 DNA follows: TGTGCCAGCAGTTTAAGTTCATTCGACAATAACTATGGCTACACCTTC.

This clonotype was observed a single time. The chain recombines TRBV7-4 with TRBJ2-1; 7 bases are shared with TRBD2. Trimming took 5 bases from V and 9 from J; bases not matched to a gene: 10. CDR3 length equals 14 residues. Germline V gives CDR1 SGHVT, CDR2 SQSDAQ. CDR3 residues: CASSLTSGGTEQFF. In DNA form, the CDR3 reads TGTGCCAGCAGCCTTACCTCCGGGGGGACTGAGCAGTTCTTC.

This chain joins TRBV27 and TRBJ2-7, with TRBD1 matching over 7 bases. CDR3 length: 15 residues. Germline CDR1 MNHEY, CDR2 SMNVEV (reference sequence). V shed 2 bases and J 2 bases; nucleotides not matched to a gene: 6. In nucleotides, the CDR3 is TGTGCCAGCAGTTTAGACCAGGGACAGACCTACGAGCAGTACTTC. This sequence encodes CASSLDQGQTYEQYF.

This clonotype came up a few times. The chain links TRBV20-1 to TRBJ1-1; 7 nucleotides match TRBD1. V was pared by 1 base and J by 7 bases, with 6 bases of the junction left unmatched. The CDR3 totals 13 residues. Germline V gene sequence: CDR1 DFQATT, CDR2 SNEGSKA (reference sequence). The CDR3 reads CSARAEGAFEAFF. Written as DNA, the CDR3 is TGCAGTGCTAGAGCCGAGGGGGCTTTTGAAGCTTTCTTT.

There are a few counts of this clonotype. The V call is TRBV7-6, the J call TRBJ2-5; tentative D call: TRBD2 (6 bases). In germline, CDR1 is SGHVS, CDR2 FNYEAQ. CDR3 length equals 15 residues. V gave up 5 bases and J gave up 2 bases, with 15 bases separating them. The CDR3 sequence: CASSPLALGQETQYF. The CDR3 DNA is TGTGCCAGCAGCCCCCTAGCGTTGGGTCAAGAGACCCAGTACTTC.

The chain is built from TRBV27 and TRBJ2-7; 8 bases match TRBD1. Germline V gives CDR1 MNHEY, CDR2 SMNVEV (reference sequence). The CDR3 extends over 14 amino acids. V lost 2 bases to trimming and J lost 6 bases; unmatched junction nucleotides: 6. CDR3 coding DNA: TGTGCCAGCAGTTTAGGACAGGGTGGGTCCGAGCAGTACTTC. Its translation is CASSLGQGGSEQYF.